This entry is about one T cell receptor (beta chain). The CDR3 has 15 amino acids. Germline CDR1 and CDR2: SGDLS and YYNGEE. V lost 2 bases to trimming and J lost 0 bases, with 9 bases between them. This sample was included in a study of shared clonotypes between healthy human individuals. Generated by immunoSEQ multiplex PCR, the TCRdb table keeps only in-frame clones and is missing some. Of some 900,000 clones detected, approximately 80% appear once; the ten largest clones hold approximately 1.5%. The chain is built from TRBV9 and TRBJ1-5; D unclear. Material: memory CD4+ T cells sorted from blood. Subset in this sample: CD45RA-negative fraction. This sequence was found in a man aged 18 to 29 in good health. In DNA form, the CDR3 reads TGTGCCAGCAGCGTTTCGGGGTATAGCAATCAGCCCCAGCATTTT. It translates to CASSVSGYSNQPQHF. Using reference TRBV9 and TRBJ1-5 for the parts outside the CDR3, the full variable domain is DSGVTQTPKHLITATGQRVTLRCSPRSGDLSVYWYQQSLDQGLQFLIQYYNGEERAKGNILERFSAQQFPDLHSELNLSSLELGDSALYFCASSVSGYSNQPQHFGDGTRLSIL.